This record looks at one T cell receptor (beta chain) sequence and its context. It was with random hexamers that about 0.45 to 1 ug RNA was reverse transcribed. immunoSEQ multiplex PCR amplified TCR beta CDR3 across 54 Vbeta, 13 Jbeta. TCRdb re-analysed the immunoSEQ multiplex PCR reads in MiXCR, keeping a single row per CDR3 protein. This sample has tens of thousands of distinct CDR3 sequences, with 90% to 95% found just once. Between the trimmed V and J ends, which lost 3 bases and 3 bases, there was a span of 9 bases. Germline assignment: CDR1 SGHTA and CDR2 FQGNSA. The CDR3 runs 14 residues. This record belongs to a study of CD8 T cells in Susac syndrome.

Sequencing used CD8+ T cells from PBMCs. The source of this sequence is a human donor in good health. The V gene is TRBV7-2, the J gene TRBJ1-3; unclear D gene. CDR3: CASSLWADGNTIYF. The CDR3, as DNA: TGTGCCAGCAGCTTGTGGGCAGATGGAAACACCATATATTTT.